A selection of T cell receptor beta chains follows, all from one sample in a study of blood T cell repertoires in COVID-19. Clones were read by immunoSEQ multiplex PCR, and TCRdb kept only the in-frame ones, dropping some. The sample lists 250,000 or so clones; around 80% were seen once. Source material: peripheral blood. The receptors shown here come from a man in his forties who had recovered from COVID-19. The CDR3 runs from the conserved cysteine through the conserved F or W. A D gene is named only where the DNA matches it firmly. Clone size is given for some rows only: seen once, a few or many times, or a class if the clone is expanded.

CDR3aa: CASTSGGRARETQYF
CDR3nt: TGTGCCAGCACCTCGGGCGGGAGGGCCAGGGAGACCCAGTACTTC
j_gene: TRBJ2-5
abundance: few
v_gene: TRBV7-9
d_gene: TRBD2

CDR3aa: CASSLDQGQYGYTF
CDR3nt: TGTGCCAGCAGCTTAGATCAGGGACAGTATGGCTACACCTTC
j_gene: TRBJ1-2
abundance: -
v_gene: TRBV11-3
d_gene: TRBD1

CDR3aa: CASSYRLAGWVTGELFF
CDR3nt: TGTGCCAGCAGCTATCGACTAGCGGGGTGGGTCACCGGGGAGCTGTTTTTT
j_gene: TRBJ2-2
abundance: -
v_gene: TRBV6-2/TRBV6-3
d_gene: TRBD2

CDR3aa: CASSLGPGQGKDEQYF
CDR3nt: TGTGCCAGCAGCTTAGGGCCGGGACAGGGAAAGGACGAGCAGTACTTC
j_gene: TRBJ2-7
abundance: -
v_gene: TRBV7-2
d_gene: TRBD1

CDR3aa: CASSIEAGPQYF
CDR3nt: TGTGCCAGTAGTATAGAGGCGGGACCGCAGTATTTT
j_gene: TRBJ2-3
abundance: -
v_gene: TRBV19
d_gene: -

CDR3aa: CASSGQGLLADTQYF
CDR3nt: TGTGCCAGCTCCGGACAGGGGTTATTAGCAGATACGCAGTATTTT
j_gene: TRBJ2-3
abundance: -
v_gene: TRBV6-5
d_gene: TRBD1

CDR3aa: CASSLVRTGLSNQPQHF
CDR3nt: TGTGCCAGCAGCTTAGTTCGGACAGGGCTTAGCAATCAGCCCCAGCATTTT
j_gene: TRBJ1-5
abundance: few
v_gene: TRBV7-2
d_gene: TRBD1

CDR3aa: CASSSPRRLGYGYTF
CDR3nt: TGTGCCAGCAGTTCCCCCCGGAGGCTGGGCTATGGCTACACCTTC
j_gene: TRBJ1-2
abundance: -
v_gene: TRBV6-5
d_gene: -

CDR3aa: CASSYSGTPPYNEQFF
CDR3nt: TGCGCCAGCAGCTACTCCGGGACACCCCCTTACAATGAGCAGTTCTTC
j_gene: TRBJ2-1
abundance: -
v_gene: TRBV5-1
d_gene: -

CDR3aa: CASSQVRGYEQYF
CDR3nt: TGTGCCAGCAGCCAGGTTCGCGGGTACGAGCAGTACTTC
j_gene: TRBJ2-7
abundance: once
v_gene: TRBV14
d_gene: -

CDR3aa: CASSPHRGEQYF
CDR3nt: TGTGCCAGCAGCCCACATCGGGGAGAGCAGTACTTC
j_gene: TRBJ2-7
abundance: -
v_gene: TRBV6-5
d_gene: -

CDR3aa: CASSFGSLLGHTVTEAFF
CDR3nt: TGTGCCAGCAGCTTTGGAAGTTTGTTGGGACACACGGTAACCGAGGCTTTCTTT
j_gene: TRBJ1-1
abundance: -
v_gene: TRBV11-2
d_gene: -

CDR3aa: CAWSHPDRRNYGYTF
CDR3nt: TGTGCCTGGAGTCATCCGGACAGACGTAACTATGGCTACACCTTC
j_gene: TRBJ1-2
abundance: -
v_gene: TRBV30
d_gene: -

CDR3aa: CAWSEIGDSQWDTQYF
CDR3nt: TGTGCCTGGAGCGAAATCGGGGACTCCCAGTGGGATACGCAGTATTTT
j_gene: TRBJ2-3
abundance: -
v_gene: TRBV30
d_gene: -

CDR3aa: CASSQGTSGANEQFF
CDR3nt: TGTGCCAGCAGCCAAGGGACTAGCGGAGCTAATGAGCAGTTCTTC
j_gene: TRBJ2-1
abundance: -
v_gene: TRBV3-1/TRBV3-2
d_gene: TRBD2

CDR3aa: CASSRGTSGGALDTQYF
CDR3nt: TGTGCCAGCTCACGAGGCACTAGCGGGGGGGCCCTTGATACGCAGTATTTT
j_gene: TRBJ2-3
abundance: -
v_gene: TRBV18
d_gene: TRBD2

CDR3aa: CSVSRVDTQYF
CDR3nt: TGCAGCGTTTCCAGGGTTGATACGCAGTATTTT
j_gene: TRBJ2-3
abundance: -
v_gene: TRBV29-1
d_gene: -

CDR3aa: CASSETGEYEQYF
CDR3nt: TGCGCCAGCAGTGAGACAGGGGAGTACGAGCAGTACTTC
j_gene: TRBJ2-7
abundance: -
v_gene: TRBV10-1
d_gene: TRBD1

CDR3aa: CASSILAGMITDTQYF
CDR3nt: TGTGCCAGTAGTATATTGGCCGGGATGATAACAGATACGCAGTATTTT
j_gene: TRBJ2-3
abundance: -
v_gene: TRBV19
d_gene: -

CDR3aa: CASSYSSYEQYF
CDR3nt: TGTGCCAGCAGTTATAGCAGTTACGAGCAGTACTTC
j_gene: TRBJ2-7
abundance: -
v_gene: TRBV6-2/TRBV6-3
d_gene: -

CDR3aa: CASSPRGRLQPQHF
CDR3nt: TGTGCCAGCAGCCCCCGGGGGAGGCTTCAGCCCCAGCATTTT
j_gene: TRBJ1-5
abundance: -
v_gene: TRBV6-9
d_gene: -

CDR3aa: CASSLTTFPYEQYF
CDR3nt: TGTGCCAGCAGCTTAACTACGTTCCCCTACGAGCAGTACTTC
j_gene: TRBJ2-7
abundance: -
v_gene: TRBV11-2
d_gene: -

CDR3aa: CAWSLTMDSLEVRQPQHF
CDR3nt: TGTGCCTGGAGTCTGACCATGGACAGTTTAGAGGTTCGTCAGCCCCAGCATTTT
j_gene: TRBJ1-5
abundance: -
v_gene: TRBV30
d_gene: -

CDR3aa: CASRVDSTVFYEQYF
CDR3nt: TGTGCCAGTAGGGTAGACAGTACGGTCTTCTACGAGCAGTACTTC
j_gene: TRBJ2-7
abundance: few
v_gene: TRBV19
d_gene: -

CDR3aa: CASSGRWADTIYF
CDR3nt: TGTGCCAGCAGCGGGAGATGGGCGGACACCATATATTTT
j_gene: TRBJ1-3
abundance: few
v_gene: TRBV11-3
d_gene: -

CDR3aa: CSGTSGGITDTQYF
CDR3nt: TGCAGCGGGACTAGCGGGGGCATCACAGATACGCAGTATTTT
j_gene: TRBJ2-3
abundance: once
v_gene: TRBV29-1
d_gene: TRBD2

CDR3aa: CASVRGYGYTF
CDR3nt: TGTGCCAGCGTCCGGGGCTATGGCTACACCTTC
j_gene: TRBJ1-2
abundance: -
v_gene: TRBV6-5
d_gene: -

CDR3aa: CASSPAGGQRSQHF
CDR3nt: TGTGCCAGCTCACCGGCGGGGGGCCAACGGTCCCAGCATTTT
j_gene: TRBJ1-5
abundance: -
v_gene: TRBV18
d_gene: -

CDR3aa: CASSLGQGGTAFF
CDR3nt: TGTGCCAGCAGCTTAGGACAGGGGGGGACAGCTTTCTTT
j_gene: TRBJ1-1
abundance: -
v_gene: TRBV7-8
d_gene: TRBD1

CDR3aa: CASSLTGDQETQYF
CDR3nt: TGCGCCAGCAGCCTAACAGGCGACCAAGAGACCCAGTACTTC
j_gene: TRBJ2-5
abundance: -
v_gene: TRBV5-1
d_gene: -

CDR3aa: CASSFPRRDYGYTF
CDR3nt: TGTGCCAGCAGCTTTCCCCGGCGGGACTATGGCTACACCTTC
j_gene: TRBJ1-2
abundance: -
v_gene: TRBV7-2
d_gene: -

CDR3aa: CASSLGTANTEAFF
CDR3nt: TGTGCCAGCAGCCTCGGGACAGCGAACACTGAAGCTTTCTTT
j_gene: TRBJ1-1
abundance: -
v_gene: TRBV7-2
d_gene: TRBD1

CDR3aa: CASSLFLGPRGHEQYF
CDR3nt: TGTGCCAGCAGCTTGTTTTTGGGGCCCCGAGGCCACGAGCAGTACTTC
j_gene: TRBJ2-7
abundance: -
v_gene: TRBV5-6
d_gene: -

CDR3aa: CSVEDRSLRGYTF
CDR3nt: TGCAGCGTTGAAGATCGCTCTTTGAGGGGCTACACCTTC
j_gene: TRBJ1-2
abundance: -
v_gene: TRBV29-1
d_gene: -

CDR3aa: CASSVAPSPGVEQFF
CDR3nt: TGTGCCAGCAGCGTAGCTCCCTCCCCAGGGGTAGAGCAGTTCTTC
j_gene: TRBJ2-1
abundance: -
v_gene: TRBV9
d_gene: -

CDR3aa: CASTITGTTGNTIYF
CDR3nt: TGTGCCAGCACCATAACCGGGACAACTGGAAACACCATATATTTT
j_gene: TRBJ1-3
abundance: few
v_gene: TRBV6-5
d_gene: -

CDR3aa: CASSLVDLSRGQFF
CDR3nt: TGTGCCAGCAGCTTAGTGGACCTCAGCAGGGGGCAGTTCTTC
j_gene: TRBJ2-1
abundance: -
v_gene: TRBV7-2
d_gene: -

CDR3aa: CASTVGAGANYGYTF
CDR3nt: TGTGCCAGCACCGTTGGTGCCGGAGCTAACTATGGCTACACCTTC
j_gene: TRBJ1-2
abundance: -
v_gene: TRBV27
d_gene: -

CDR3aa: CASSIRGLGYEQYF
CDR3nt: TGTGCCAGTAGTATAAGGGGACTAGGCTACGAGCAGTACTTC
j_gene: TRBJ2-7
abundance: -
v_gene: TRBV19
d_gene: TRBD2

CDR3aa: CACKRTSGGTDTQYF
CDR3nt: TGTGCCTGCAAGCGGACTAGCGGGGGCACAGATACGCAGTATTTT
j_gene: TRBJ2-3
abundance: few
v_gene: TRBV2
d_gene: TRBD2

CDR3aa: CATSENRGTAQYF
CDR3nt: TGTGCCACCAGTGAGAACAGGGGCACCGCACAGTACTTC
j_gene: TRBJ2-5
abundance: -
v_gene: TRBV24-1
d_gene: TRBD1

CDR3aa: CASSLYQGGSSYNEQFF
CDR3nt: TGTGCCAGCAGTCTTTACCAGGGCGGGAGCTCCTACAATGAGCAGTTCTTC
j_gene: TRBJ2-1
abundance: -
v_gene: TRBV6-2/TRBV6-3
d_gene: TRBD2

CDR3aa: CASRGTGQGNGYTF
CDR3nt: TGTGCCAGCAGGGGGACAGGGCAGGGAAATGGCTACACCTTC
j_gene: TRBJ1-2
abundance: -
v_gene: TRBV19
d_gene: TRBD1

CDR3aa: CASSYRGAEGTEAFF
CDR3nt: TGTGCCAGCAGCTATCGGGGGGCTGAGGGTACTGAAGCTTTCTTT
j_gene: TRBJ1-1
abundance: many
v_gene: TRBV6-6
d_gene: -

CDR3aa: CASSRGQMGYEQYF
CDR3nt: TGTGCCAGCTCACGGGGACAGATGGGCTACGAGCAGTACTTC
j_gene: TRBJ2-7
abundance: few
v_gene: TRBV18
d_gene: TRBD1

CDR3aa: CASSLGQMLRNLF
CDR3nt: TGTGCCAGCAGCTTGGGACAGATGTTGAGGAATCTCTTT
j_gene: TRBJ1-1
abundance: -
v_gene: TRBV5-6
d_gene: -

CDR3aa: CATSRAGTYNEQFF
CDR3nt: TGTGCCACCAGCAGGGCCGGGACCTACAATGAGCAGTTCTTC
j_gene: TRBJ2-1
abundance: -
v_gene: TRBV15
d_gene: -

CDR3aa: CASSERAGVGQPQHF
CDR3nt: TGTGCCAGCAGTGAACGGGCAGGGGTTGGTCAGCCCCAGCATTTT
j_gene: TRBJ1-5
abundance: -
v_gene: TRBV2
d_gene: -

CDR3aa: CASSLPLSRDEQYF
CDR3nt: TGTGCCAGCAGTTTGCCCTTGAGCAGGGACGAGCAGTACTTC
j_gene: TRBJ2-7
abundance: -
v_gene: TRBV6-2/TRBV6-3
d_gene: -

CDR3aa: CASSSPGQYNEQFF
CDR3nt: TGCGCCAGCAGCTCACCGGGACAGTACAATGAGCAGTTCTTC
j_gene: TRBJ2-1
abundance: -
v_gene: TRBV5-1
d_gene: TRBD1

CDR3aa: CAIADRGGGNTIYF
CDR3nt: TGTGCCATCGCTGACAGGGGAGGTGGAAACACCATATATTTT
j_gene: TRBJ1-3
abundance: many
v_gene: TRBV10-3
d_gene: TRBD1

CDR3aa: CASSSTGNQPQHF
CDR3nt: TGTGCCAGCAGTTCGACAGGGAATCAGCCCCAGCATTTT
j_gene: TRBJ1-5
abundance: -
v_gene: TRBV12-3/TRBV12-4
d_gene: TRBD1

CDR3aa: CASSFGQGPEAFF
CDR3nt: TGCGCCAGCAGCTTCGGACAGGGTCCTGAAGCTTTCTTT
j_gene: TRBJ1-1
abundance: once
v_gene: TRBV5-1
d_gene: TRBD1

CDR3aa: CASSLVEAGDTQYF
CDR3nt: TGTGCCAGCAGCCTTGTCGAGGCGGGGGATACGCAGTATTTT
j_gene: TRBJ2-3
abundance: -
v_gene: TRBV11-3
d_gene: -

CDR3aa: CASSPGGRGILGGYTF
CDR3nt: TGTGCCAGCAGCCCGGGAGGCCGGGGTATTCTCGGTGGCTACACCTTC
j_gene: TRBJ1-2
abundance: few
v_gene: TRBV5-4
d_gene: -

CDR3aa: CASSPGQGRNSPLHF
CDR3nt: TGCGCCAGCAGCCCTGGACAGGGAAGGAATTCACCCCTCCACTTT
j_gene: TRBJ1-6
abundance: -
v_gene: TRBV4-3
d_gene: TRBD1

CDR3aa: CAWSGGPGNTIYF
CDR3nt: TGTGCCTGGAGCGGGGGGCCTGGAAACACCATATATTTT
j_gene: TRBJ1-3
abundance: -
v_gene: TRBV30
d_gene: -